One T cell receptor beta chain is described in this entry. For CDR3 and TCR beta VDJ profiling, genomic DNA was the template used. MiXCR, run by TCRdb on the reads, gives a single entry per CDR3 protein. This table has around 79,000 distinct CDR3 sequences, roughly two thirds appearing once. Patients picked for sequencing had shown CD8+CD57+ cell expansion detected by flow cytometry. Blood sampling was performed on the patients, and none of them had received therapy by then. This entry is derived from a study of CD8+CD57+ T cells in acquired aplastic anemia. Study-level background: Recorded DNA amounts for sorted CD4+ and CD8+ cells had an average of around 3.4 ug.

Germline CDR1 and CDR2: ENHRY and SYGVKD. The length of the CDR3 is 18 residues. V lost 0 bases, J lost 1 base, and 9 bases stayed unmatched. The chain couples TRBV10-3 to TRBJ2-3, with 8 bases lining up with TRBD2. The receptor's source is a human donor with aplastic anemia. The material sequenced was sorted CD4+, CD8+, or CD8+CD57+ T cells (not recorded which) from PBMCs. The CDR3 loop is CAISESLRSGGGTDTQYF. DNA of the CDR3: TGTGCCATCAGTGAGTCCCTAAGAAGCGGGGGAGGCACAGATACGCAGTATTTT.